Sequencing of this T cell receptor beta chain was carried out in a study of identical twins. General study points: Invariant MAIT and iNKT cells could partly confound zero-insertion analyses. Excess sharing between twins was weaker in beta out-of-frame sequences.

Germline assignment: CDR1 LGHNA and CDR2 YSLEER. V dropped 1 base and J dropped 6 bases, with 13 bases sitting between them. This CDR3 comprises 15 residues. A template switching step contributed a universal primer site, while unique molecular identifiers were present in the cDNA. TCRdb passed the 5' RACE reads through MiXCR, listing each CDR3 protein once. This sample has 350,000 to 450,000 distinct CDR3 sequences, with under 20% found just once. This clonotype showed up just a few times. Antigen specificity is unknown. The rearrangement uses TRBV4-3 and TRBJ2-1, with a weak D call TRBD1 (6 bases). The source of this sequence is a man aged 50-59 years in good health. The material sequenced was naive T cells sorted from blood. CDR3: CASSQVARGGNEQFF. CDR3 nucleotides: TGCGCCAGCAGCCAAGTCGCGAGAGGGGGCAATGAGCAGTTCTTC.